Sequencing of this TCR beta chain was carried out in a study of a mutant IDH1 vaccine in newly diagnosed glioma. Study information: Antecedent treatment encompassed radiotherapy, temozolomide, or their combination; the majority received both.

TCRdb keeps only in-frame clones here, not all; method: immunoSEQ multiplex PCR. The sample contains 45,000 to 70,000 clones, about 80% of which appear only once. Between the trimmed V and J ends, which lost 3 bases and 0 bases, there was a span of 12 bases. The CDR3 is made up of 15 amino acids. CDR1 WNHNN and CDR2 SYGVQD come from the germline V gene (reference sequence). Points on this clone: Its matching antigen is unknown.

Time point reported: week 5, during vaccination. A 20-mer mutant IDH1 peptide at 300 ug was injected subcutaneously with topical imiquimod. The receptor was isolated from a man aged 25-45 years with glioma. V gene TRBV10-1 combines with J gene TRBJ2-7; D might be TRBD2 (7 bases). The source material was PBMCs, sampled from a glioma patient whose treatment included an IDH1 peptide vaccine. CDR3 in amino acids: CASSEGRGLSYEQYF. CDR3 DNA: TGCGCCAGCAGTGAAGGGCGGGGGCTCTCCTACGAGCAGTACTTC.